This record concerns one T cell receptor (beta chain) sequence. The sample comes from a study of blood T cell repertoires in COVID-19. The CDR3 spans 12 residues. The V gene's germline CDR1 is MNHEY and CDR2 SVGAGI. Trimming left V 8 bases short and J 6 bases short, with 13 bases between. Assay used: immunoSEQ multiplex PCR; TCRdb lists only in-frame clones, some missing. The sample lists 250,000 to 300,000 clones, around 84% occurring once. The sequence derives from a young man with acute COVID-19. The sequenced sample was PBMCs or T cells enriched from blood (not recorded which). The J gene is TRBJ1-1, the V gene TRBV6-5, with D maybe TRBD1 (6 bases). The CDR3: CASSRGGPEAFF. The CDR3, as DNA: TGTGCCAGCTCGCGGGGGGGGCCTGAAGCTTTCTTT.